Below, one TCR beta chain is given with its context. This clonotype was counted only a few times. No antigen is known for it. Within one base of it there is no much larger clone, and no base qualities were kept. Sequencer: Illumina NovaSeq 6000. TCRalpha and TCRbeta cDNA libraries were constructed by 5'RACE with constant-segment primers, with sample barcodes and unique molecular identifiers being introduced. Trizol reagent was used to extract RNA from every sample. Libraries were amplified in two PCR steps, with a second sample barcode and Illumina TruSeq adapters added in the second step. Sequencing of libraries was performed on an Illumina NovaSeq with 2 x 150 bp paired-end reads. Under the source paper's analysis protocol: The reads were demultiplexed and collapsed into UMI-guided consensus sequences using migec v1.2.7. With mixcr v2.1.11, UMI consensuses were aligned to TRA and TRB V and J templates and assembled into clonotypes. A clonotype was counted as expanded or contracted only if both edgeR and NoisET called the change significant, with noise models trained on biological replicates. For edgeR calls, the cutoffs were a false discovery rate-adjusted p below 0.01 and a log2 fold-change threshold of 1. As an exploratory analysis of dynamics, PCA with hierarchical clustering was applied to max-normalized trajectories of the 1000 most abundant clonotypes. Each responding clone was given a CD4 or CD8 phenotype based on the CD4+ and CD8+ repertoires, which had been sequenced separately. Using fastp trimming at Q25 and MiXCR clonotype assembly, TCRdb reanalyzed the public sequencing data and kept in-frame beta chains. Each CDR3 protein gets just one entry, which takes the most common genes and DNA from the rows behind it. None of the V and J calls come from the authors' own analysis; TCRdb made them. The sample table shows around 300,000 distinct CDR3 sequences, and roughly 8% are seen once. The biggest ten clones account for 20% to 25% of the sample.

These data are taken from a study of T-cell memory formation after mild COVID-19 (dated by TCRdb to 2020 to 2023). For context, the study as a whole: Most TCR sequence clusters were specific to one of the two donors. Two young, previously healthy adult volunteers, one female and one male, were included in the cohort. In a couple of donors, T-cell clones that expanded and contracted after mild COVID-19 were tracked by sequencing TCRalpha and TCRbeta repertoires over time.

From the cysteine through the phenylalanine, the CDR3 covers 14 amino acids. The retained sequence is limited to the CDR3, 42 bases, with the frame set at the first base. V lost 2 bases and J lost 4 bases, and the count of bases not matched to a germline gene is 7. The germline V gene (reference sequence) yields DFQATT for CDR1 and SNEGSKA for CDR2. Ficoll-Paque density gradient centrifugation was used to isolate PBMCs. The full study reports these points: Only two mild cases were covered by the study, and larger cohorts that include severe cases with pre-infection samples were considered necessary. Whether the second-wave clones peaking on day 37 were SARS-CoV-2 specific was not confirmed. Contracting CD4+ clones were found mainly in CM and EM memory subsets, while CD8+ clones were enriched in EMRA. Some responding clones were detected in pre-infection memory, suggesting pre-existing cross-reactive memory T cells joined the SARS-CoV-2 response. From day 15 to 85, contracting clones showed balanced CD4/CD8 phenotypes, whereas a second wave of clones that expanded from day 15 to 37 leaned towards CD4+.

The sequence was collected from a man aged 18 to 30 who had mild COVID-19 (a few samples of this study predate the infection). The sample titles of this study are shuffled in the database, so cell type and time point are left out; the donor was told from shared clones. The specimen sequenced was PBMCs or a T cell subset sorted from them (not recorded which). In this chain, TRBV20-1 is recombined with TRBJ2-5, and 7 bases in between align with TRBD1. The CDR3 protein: CSARKGAGPETQYF. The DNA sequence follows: TGCAGTGCTAGAAAGGGGGCAGGACCAGAGACCCAGTACTTC.